This T cell receptor beta chain was identified during a study of early T cells in non-severe SARS-CoV-2 infection. The junction had 5 bases not matched to a gene; V was cut back by 3 bases and J by 4 bases. From germline, CDR1 is SGHVS and CDR2 FNYEAQ. The CDR3 has 16 residues. TCRdb re-derived calls from the 5' RACE reads in MiXCR, one entry per CDR3 protein. The sample shows approximately 69,000 distinct CDR3 sequences, under 9.5% of them seen only once. This clonotype was observed at least ten times. The sample comprised whole blood. The clonotype comes from an adult who was a healthcare worker with PCR-confirmed SARS-CoV-2 infection or an uninfected control (not recorded which). This sequence joins TRBV7-6 and TRBJ2-1; 11 nucleotides agree with TRBD2. As DNA, the CDR3 is TGTGCCAGCAGCTTGGGGACTAGCGGAAGTTACAATGAGCAGTTCTTC. Amino acid sequence: CASSLGTSGSYNEQFF.